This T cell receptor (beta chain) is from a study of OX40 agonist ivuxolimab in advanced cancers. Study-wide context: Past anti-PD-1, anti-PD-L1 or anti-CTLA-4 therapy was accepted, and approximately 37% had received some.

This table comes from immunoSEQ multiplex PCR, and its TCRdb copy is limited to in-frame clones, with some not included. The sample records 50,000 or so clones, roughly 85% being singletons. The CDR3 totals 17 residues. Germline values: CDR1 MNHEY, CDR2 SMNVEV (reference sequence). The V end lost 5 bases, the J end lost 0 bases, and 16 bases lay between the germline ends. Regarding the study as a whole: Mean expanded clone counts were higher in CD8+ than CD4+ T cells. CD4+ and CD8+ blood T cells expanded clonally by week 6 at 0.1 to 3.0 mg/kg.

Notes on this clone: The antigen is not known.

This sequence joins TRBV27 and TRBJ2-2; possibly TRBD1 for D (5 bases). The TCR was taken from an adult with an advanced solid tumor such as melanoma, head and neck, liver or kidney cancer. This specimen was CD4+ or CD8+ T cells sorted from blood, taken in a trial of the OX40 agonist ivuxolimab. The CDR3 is CASSAEPWTTNTGELFF. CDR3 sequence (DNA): TGTGCCAGCAGTGCAGAGCCTTGGACAACGAACACCGGGGAGCTGTTTTTT.